This record concerns one T cell receptor (beta chain) sequence. The target antigen is unknown. PCR was performed a second time for roughly 7 to 12 cycles using a sample-barcoded 5' primer and a J-beta primer mix. TCRdb re-called the 5' RACE reads with MiXCR, one entry per CDR3 protein. The table lists 700,000 or so distinct CDR3 sequences, around 43% of them singletons. CDR3 length equals 15 residues. Germline V CDR1 and CDR2: DFQATT, SNEGSKA (reference sequence). The V and J ends lost 3 bases and 4 bases, in that order; junction bases with no gene match: 8. The record originates from a study of blood T cells in healthy people across ages. Overall study findings and caveats: Naive T cell percentage showed a strong correlation with TCR beta diversity. Possibly, changes in expanded clonotypes were confounded because donor CMV status was unknown. Estimated diversity, derived from one million T cells, was regarded as an underestimate.

This receptor was identified in a man older than 75 in good health. The sequenced sample consisted of blood. The rearrangement uses TRBV20-1 and TRBJ2-1; TRBD2 aligns across 8 bases. The chain's CDR3 is CSASLTSGAYNEQFF. DNA for the CDR3: TGCAGTGCTAGCCTTACTAGCGGAGCTTACAATGAGCAGTTCTTC.